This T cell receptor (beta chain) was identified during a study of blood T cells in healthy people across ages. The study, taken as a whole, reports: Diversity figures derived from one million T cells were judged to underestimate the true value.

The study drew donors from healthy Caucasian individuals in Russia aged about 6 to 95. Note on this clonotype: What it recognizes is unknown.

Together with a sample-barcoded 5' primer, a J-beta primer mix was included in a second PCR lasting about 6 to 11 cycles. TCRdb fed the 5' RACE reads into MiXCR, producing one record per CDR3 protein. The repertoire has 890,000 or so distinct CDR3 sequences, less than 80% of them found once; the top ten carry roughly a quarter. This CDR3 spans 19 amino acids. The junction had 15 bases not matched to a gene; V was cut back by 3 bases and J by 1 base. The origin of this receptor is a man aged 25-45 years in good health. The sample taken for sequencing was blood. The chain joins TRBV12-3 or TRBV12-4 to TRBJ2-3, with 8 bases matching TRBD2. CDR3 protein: CASSLRRGAFSMGTDTQYF. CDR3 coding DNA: TGTGCCAGCAGTTTGCGGCGGGGGGCTTTTTCTATGGGCACAGATACGCAGTATTTT.